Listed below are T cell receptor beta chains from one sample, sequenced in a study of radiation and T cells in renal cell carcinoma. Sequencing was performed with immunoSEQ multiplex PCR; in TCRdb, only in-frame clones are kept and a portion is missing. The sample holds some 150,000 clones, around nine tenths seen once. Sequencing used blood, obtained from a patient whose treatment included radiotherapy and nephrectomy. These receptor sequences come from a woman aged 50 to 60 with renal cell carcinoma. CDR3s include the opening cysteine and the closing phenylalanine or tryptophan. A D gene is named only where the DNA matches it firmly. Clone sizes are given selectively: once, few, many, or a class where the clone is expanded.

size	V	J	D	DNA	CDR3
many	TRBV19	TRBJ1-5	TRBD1	TGTGCCAGTAGAAGAGGACAGGGGGACGGTCAGCCCCAGCATTTT	CASRRGQGDGQPQHF
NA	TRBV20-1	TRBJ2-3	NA	TGCAGTGCTGGGCGCACAGATACGCAGTATTTT	CSAGRTDTQYF
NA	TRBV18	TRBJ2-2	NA	TGTGCCAGCTCACCCCTCGCCCTGAACACCGGGGAGCTGTTTTTT	CASSPLALNTGELFF
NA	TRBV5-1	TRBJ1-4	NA	TGCGCCAGCAGCTTGACAGCAACTAATGAAAAACTGTTTTTT	CASSLTATNEKLFF
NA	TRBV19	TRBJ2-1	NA	TGTGCCAGTAGTTGGGGTACCAATGAGCAGTTCTTC	CASSWGTNEQFF
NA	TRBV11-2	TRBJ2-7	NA	TGTGCCAGCAGCTTAGGGTATCAGGGAAGCGAGCAGTACTTC	CASSLGYQGSEQYF
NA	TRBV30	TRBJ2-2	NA	TGTGCCTGGAGTGTAAGTAGGAACACCGGGGAGCTGTTTTTT	CAWSVSRNTGELFF
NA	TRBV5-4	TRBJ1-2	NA	TGTGCCAGCAGCTTCCGGGATGGCTACACCTTC	CASSFRDGYTF
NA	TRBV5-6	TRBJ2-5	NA	TGTGCCAGCAGCGTCTGGGCAAGGGAGACCCAGTACTTC	CASSVWARETQYF
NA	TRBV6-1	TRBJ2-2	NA	TGTGCCAGCAGGCGGCCGGGAAACACCGGGGAGCTGTTTTTT	CASRRPGNTGELFF